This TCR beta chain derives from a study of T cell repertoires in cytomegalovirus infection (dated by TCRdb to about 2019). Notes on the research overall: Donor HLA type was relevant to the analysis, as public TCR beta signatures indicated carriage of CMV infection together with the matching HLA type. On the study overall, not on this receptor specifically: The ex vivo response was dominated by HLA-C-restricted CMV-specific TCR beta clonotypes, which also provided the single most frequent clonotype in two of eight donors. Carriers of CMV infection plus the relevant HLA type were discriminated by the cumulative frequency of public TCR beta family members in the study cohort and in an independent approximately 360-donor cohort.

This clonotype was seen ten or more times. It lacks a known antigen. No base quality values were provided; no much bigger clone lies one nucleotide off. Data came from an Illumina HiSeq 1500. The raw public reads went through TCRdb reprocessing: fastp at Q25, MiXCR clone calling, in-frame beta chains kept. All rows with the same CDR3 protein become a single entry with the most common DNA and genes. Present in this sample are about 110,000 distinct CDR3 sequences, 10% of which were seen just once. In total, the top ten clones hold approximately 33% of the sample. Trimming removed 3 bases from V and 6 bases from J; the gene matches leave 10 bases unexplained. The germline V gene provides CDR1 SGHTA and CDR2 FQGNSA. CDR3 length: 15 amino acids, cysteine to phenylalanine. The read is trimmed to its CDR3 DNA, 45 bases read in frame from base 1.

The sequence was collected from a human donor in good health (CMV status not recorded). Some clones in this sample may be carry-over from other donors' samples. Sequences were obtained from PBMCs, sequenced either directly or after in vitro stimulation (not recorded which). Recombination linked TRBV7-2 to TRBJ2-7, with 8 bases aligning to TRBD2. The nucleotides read TGTGCCAGCAGCTTGGACGGGAGGGGAACGGGCGAGCAGTACTTC. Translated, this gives CASSLDGRGTGEQYF. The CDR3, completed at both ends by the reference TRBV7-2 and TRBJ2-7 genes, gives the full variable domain GAGVSQSPSNKVTEKGKDVELRCDPISGHTALYWYRQSLGQGLEFLIYFQGNSAPDKSGLPSDRFSAERTGGSVSTLTIQRTQQEDSAVYLCASSLDGRGTGEQYFGPGTRLTVT.